Following are 25 T cell receptor beta chains from one sample sequenced in a study of breast tumors, draining lymph nodes, adjacent tissues. Breast cancer patients provided tissue from their axillary draining lymph nodes. TCRdb reanalysed the multiplex PCR reads using MiXCR and keeps one entry per CDR3 protein. The sample shows under 150,000 distinct CDR3 sequences, just under 20% of them seen only once. Sequencing was done on a sample of axillary lymph node tissue. The receptor set was obtained from a female donor with breast cancer. Some clones in this sample may be carry-over from other donors' samples.

This clonotype occurred many times. J is TRBJ2-5 and V is TRBV20-1; TRBD2 agrees at 10 bases. This CDR3 region has 14 residues. Per germline, CDR1 DFQATT and CDR2 SNEGSKA (reference sequence). Trimming cost V 3 bases and J 7 bases; bases outside gene matches: 8. CDR3 nucleotide sequence: TGCAGTGCTAGTGTTAAAGCGGGGGGGGGGACCCAGTACTTC. Protein: CSASVKAGGGTQYF.

This clonotype was seen ten or more times. This chain joins TRBV6-1 and TRBJ2-3; unclear D gene. Trimming cost V 7 bases and J 0 bases, with 11 bases left between them. This CDR3 spans 14 amino acids. CDR1 MNHNS and CDR2 SASEGT come from the germline V gene. The CDR3 here is CASIYSHSTDTQYF. DNA of the CDR3: TGTGCCAGCATATATAGCCATAGCACAGATACGCAGTATTTT.

In this sample, this clonotype turned up many times. The chain combines TRBV11-1 with TRBJ1-6, with D unclear. The V end lost 4 bases, the J end lost 9 bases, and 7 bases lay between the germline ends. The CDR3 runs 12 residues. Per the germline V gene, CDR1 is SGHAT and CDR2 is FQDESV (reference sequence). This CDR3 is CASSSRGSPLHF. DNA for the CDR3: TGTGCCAGCAGCTCCAGAGGTTCACCCCTCCACTTT.

This clonotype appeared many times. The CDR3 protein is CASSSPRGGETQYF. Written as DNA, the CDR3 is TGTGCCAGCAGCTCACCCCGGGGGGGGGAGACCCAGTACTTC. The gene calls are TRBV11-2 and TRBJ2-5, with 8 positions matching TRBD2. J lost 5 bases, V lost 4 bases, and 6 bases had no gene match. Per the germline V gene, CDR1 is SGHAT and CDR2 is FQNNGV. The CDR3 totals 14 residues. The full variable domain, with the rest looked up from reference TRBV11-2 and TRBJ2-5, is EAGVAQSPRYKIIEKRQSVAFWCNPISGHATLYWYQQILGQGPKLLIQFQNNGVVDDSQLPKDRFSAERLKGVDSTLKIQPAKLEDSAVYLCASSSPRGGETQYFGPGTRLLVL.

This clonotype occurred many times. This chain joins TRBV20-1 and TRBJ2-3; the match to TRBD2 covers 14 bases. The V gene's germline CDR1 is DFQATT and CDR2 SNEGSKA (reference sequence). The trim removed 4 bases at V and 0 bases at J, leaving 12 bases unmatched. This CDR3 is 19 amino acids long. The CDR3 spells CSATDPGLAGGPSTDTQYF. CDR3 in DNA: TGCAGTGCTACCGACCCCGGACTAGCGGGAGGACCTAGCACAGATACGCAGTATTTT.

This clonotype occurred many times. The V gene is TRBV2, the J gene TRBJ1-5, with 8 bases lining up with TRBD1. This CDR3 has 15 residues. The V and J ends lost 3 bases and 6 bases, in that order; junction bases with no gene match: 7. The germline CDR1 and CDR2 sequences are SNHLY and FYNNEI. CDR3 DNA: TGTGCCAGCAGTGATGACAGGGGAGGGAGTCAGCCCCAGCATTTT. Its translation is CASSDDRGGSQPQHF. The variable domain in full, completed from reference TRBV2 and TRBJ1-5, reads EPEVTQTPSHQVTQMGQEVILRCVPISNHLYFYWYRQILGQKVEFLVSFYNNEISEKSEIFDDQFSVERPDGSNFTLKIRSTKLEDSAMYFCASSDDRGGSQPQHFGDGTRLSIL.

V gene TRBV7-3 combines with J gene TRBJ2-2; TRBD2 matches 8 bases. The germline CDR1 and CDR2 sequences are SGHTA and FQGTGA. This CDR3 has 15 amino acids. V lost 3 bases and J lost 3; bases outside the gene matches: 3. In nucleotides, the CDR3 is TGTGCCAGCAGCTTCCGGGGGGGGGACACCGGGGAGCTGTTTTTT. Protein sequence: CASSFRGGDTGELFF.

This clonotype appeared a few times. This may come from a read error, since a much larger clone is one base off. The V call is TRBV7-9, the J call TRBJ2-3; perhaps TRBD2 as D (6 bases). Germline-derived CDR1 and CDR2 are SEHNR and FQNEAQ (reference sequence). The CDR3 is 16 amino acids. The CDR3 nucleotides read TGTGCCAGCAGCTTAGTTGTAGCGGATAGCACAGATACGCAGTGTTTT. Its translation is CASSLVVADSTDTQCF.

This clonotype turned up a few times. The chain joins TRBV20-1 to TRBJ2-7; 8 bases are a match to TRBD2. This CDR3 contains 14 residues. With 6 bases clipped from V and 2 bases from J, the junction kept 9 bases outside the gene matches. Germline values: CDR1 DFQATT, CDR2 SNEGSKA (reference sequence). The chain's CDR3 is CSAPVGGGAYEQYF. DNA for the CDR3: TGCAGTGCCCCGGTCGGGGGGGGGGCCTACGAGCAGTACTTC.

The J gene is TRBJ1-2, the V gene TRBV28; 10 positions match TRBD1. This CDR3 is built from 15 residues. Germline loops: CDR1 MDHEN, CDR2 SYDVKM. The V and J ends lost 5 bases and 2 bases, in that order; junction bases with no gene match: 5. Here the CDR3 DNA reads TGTGCCAGCAGTACTCCGGGACAGGGGAACTATGGCTACACCTTC. Amino acid sequence: CASSTPGQGNYGYTF.

This clonotype came up many times. CDR3 region: CASKGGANQPQHF. In nucleotides, the CDR3 is TGTGCCAGCAAGGGGGGAGCGAATCAGCCCCAGCATTTT. The J gene is TRBJ1-5, the V gene TRBV2; tentative D call: TRBD1 (6 bases). V dropped 7 bases and J dropped 4 bases, with 11 bases sitting between them. Germline CDR1 SNHLY, CDR2 FYNNEI. This CDR3 contains 13 residues.

This clonotype was observed a single time. A much larger clone sits a single nucleotide away, making a read error possible. V usage is TRBV20-1 and J usage is TRBJ2-1; D unclear. Germline CDR1 is DFQATT and CDR2 is SNEGSKA (reference sequence). There are 14 residues in the CDR3. CDR3 in DNA: TGCAGTGCTAGAGGTGGCTTCACCTACAATGAGCGGTTCTTC. As protein: CSARGGFTYNERFF.

As concerns this clonotype: The junction differs from germline at one of its ends, possibly a read error. The rearrangement links TRBV6-1 to TRBJ1-4, with D uncertain. CDR1 and CDR2 from the germline V gene are MNHNS and SASEGT. The CDR3 is made up of 13 amino acids. The CDR3 DNA is TGTGCCAGCAGTGGCCAGGCTAATGGAAAACTGTTTTTT. Residues: CASSGQANGKLFF.

This clonotype was counted ten times or more. The rearrangement uses TRBV18 and TRBJ1-2; no clear D gene. The CDR3 length is 15 residues. Trimming shortened V by 2 bases and J by 7 bases, and 17 bases separated the two germline ends. CDR1 is KGHSH, CDR2 LQKENI, per germline. CDR3 in DNA: TGTGCCAGCTCACCAACAGCGGACTCACAAGGTGGCTACACCTTC. Translating it yields CASSPTADSQGGYTF.

This clonotype was found many times. The chain joins TRBV5-5 to TRBJ2-3; TRBD2 matches 16 bases. This CDR3 comprises 18 residues. V was pared by 3 bases and J by 5 bases, with 9 bases of the junction left unmatched. CDR1 and CDR2 (germline): SGHKS, YYEKEE (reference sequence). The CDR3 coding sequence is TGTGCCAGCAGCTGGACCGGGACTAGCGGGAGGGCCGGAGATACGCAGTATTTT. Amino acid sequence: CASSWTGTSGRAGDTQYF. Using reference TRBV5-5 and TRBJ2-3 for the parts outside the CDR3, the full variable domain is DAGVTQSPTHLIKTRGQQVTLRCSPISGHKSVSWYQQVLGQGPQFIFQYYEKEERGRGNFPDRFSARQFPNYSSELNVNALLLGDSALYLCASSWTGTSGRAGDTQYFGPGTRLTVL.

This clonotype has at least ten counts. The rearrangement links TRBV24-1 to TRBJ2-5; D call uncertain. CDR1 is KGHDR and CDR2 is SFDVKD in the germline V gene. The CDR3 is 12 amino acids. V was clipped by 4 bases and J by 5 bases, with 7 bases between them. In nucleotides, the CDR3 is TGTGCCACCAGTGAAACTCTTGAGACCCAGTACTTC. This gives the protein CATSETLETQYF.

This clonotype occurred many times. V usage is TRBV29-1 and J usage is TRBJ1-2; TRBD1 aligns across 7 bases. The V segment lost 6 bases and the J segment 8 bases; nucleotides outside the gene matches: 12. The length of the CDR3 is 13 residues. Germline CDR1 and CDR2: SQVTM and ANQGSEA. Here the CDR3 DNA reads TGCAGCGTGAACCGGGACAGCCTTGAGGGCTACACCTTC. Protein product: CSVNRDSLEGYTF.

This clonotype was observed a few times. CDR3 sequence reads: CASKTGGAGANVLTF. The CDR3 bases are TGTGCCAGCAAAACAGGGGGCGCTGGGGCCAACGTCCTGACTTTC. The chain combines TRBV28 with TRBJ2-6; 9 bases line up with TRBD1. The CDR3 has 15 residues. Per the germline V gene, CDR1 is MDHEN and CDR2 is SYDVKM. The J segment lost 2 bases and the V segment lost 7 bases, leaving 3 bases of the junction unmatched.

This clonotype was observed many times. The gene calls are TRBV20-1 and TRBJ2-7; no reliable D call. V lost 0 bases to trimming and J lost 6 bases, with 9 bases between them. Germline assignment: CDR1 DFQATT and CDR2 SNEGSKA (reference sequence). The CDR3 runs 12 residues. CDR3 coding DNA: TGCAGTGCTAGAGATCTCGGTAGCGAGCAGTACTTC. Encoded protein: CSARDLGSEQYF.

This clonotype was recorded many times. The chain combines TRBV30 with TRBJ2-5; 7 nucleotides align to TRBD2. Germline V lookup: CDR1 GTSNPN, CDR2 SVGIG (reference sequence). The CDR3 spans 15 residues. Trimming cost V 5 bases and J 2 bases; bases outside gene matches: 11. CDR3 nucleotide sequence: TGTGCCTGGGGAGGGCCTACGGGAGGTCAAGAGACCCAGTACTTC. Protein product: CAWGGPTGGQETQYF.

This chain connects TRBV6-5 to TRBJ2-2; 7 bases are a match to TRBD2. CDR1 is MNHEY, CDR2 SVGAGI, per germline. The junction had 4 bases not matched to a gene; V was cut back by 6 bases and J by 3 bases. The CDR3 has 14 amino acids. The CDR3 bases are TGTGCCAGCAGGCCGGGGGGTGACACCGGGGAGCTGTTTTTT. Protein sequence: CASRPGGDTGELFF.

In its sample, this clonotype was seen many times. This CDR3 reads CSVGRGLAGGGGELFF. The CDR3 DNA follows: TGCAGCGTTGGGAGGGGGCTAGCGGGAGGTGGCGGGGAGCTGTTTTTT. The chain recombines TRBV29-1 with TRBJ2-2, with 11 bases aligning to TRBD2. CDR1 and CDR2 (germline): SQVTM, ANQGSEA. V was clipped by 4 bases and J by 7 bases; unmatched bases: 11. The CDR3 extends over 16 amino acids.

This clonotype was observed many times. The chain carries TRBV7-9 and TRBJ2-3; D not resolved. Trimming took off 6 bases at V and 3 bases at J, with 4 bases between the two ends. The CDR3 length is 11 residues. CDR1 SEHNR and CDR2 FQNEAQ come from the germline V gene (reference sequence). In nucleotides, the CDR3 is TGTGCCAGCAGGCTAACAGATACGCAGTATTTT. This translates into CASRLTDTQYF.

This clonotype turned up a few times. This chain uses TRBV3-1 with TRBJ2-2; possible D gene TRBD1, 6 bases. Trimming removed 5 bases from V and 3 bases from J, with 16 bases in between. The CDR3 runs to 16 residues. Germline CDR1 is LGHDT and CDR2 is YNNKEL (reference sequence). CDR3 region: CASSTGTGGYTGELFF. The CDR3 DNA follows: TGTGCCAGCAGCACAGGGACGGGCGGATACACCGGGGAGCTGTTTTTT. Filled out from reference TRBV3-1 and TRBJ2-2, the complete variable domain reads DTAVSQTPKYLVTQMGNDKSIKCEQNLGHDTMYWYKQDSKKFLKIMFSYNNKELIINETVPNRFSPKSPDKAHLNLHINSLELGDSAVYFCASSTGTGGYTGELFFGEGSRLTVL.

This clonotype has at least ten counts. This chain connects TRBV7-8 to TRBJ1-4; TRBD1 is a possible D gene (5 bases). This CDR3 has 14 residues. V lost 5 bases and J lost 2, with 9 bases in between. Germline lookup yields CDR1 SGHVS and CDR2 FQNEAQ. Written as DNA, the CDR3 is TGTGCCAGCAGCCGGGGGAGGACTAATGAAAAACTGTTTTTT. Protein sequence: CASSRGRTNEKLFF.